This paragraph reports one T cell receptor beta chain. The antigen is undetermined. The sample belongs to a study of Ad26.COV2.S vaccination and SARS-CoV-2 variants. Study at large: The study gave Ad26.COV2.S intramuscularly, once or twice 56 days apart. Study-level points and caveats: Comparability of non-spike TCR breadth was observed across vaccine and placebo recipients. Total responses of T cells may have been underestimated by the analyses of TCR breadth and depth.

From germline, CDR1 is MDHEN and CDR2 SYDVKM. This CDR3 has 17 residues. V lost 5 bases, J lost 6 bases, and 13 bases stayed unmatched. This table comes from immunoSEQ multiplex PCR, and its TCRdb copy is limited to in-frame clones, with some not included. Of over 400,000 clones listed, about 90% were seen once; the top ten hold over 1.5%. Treatment specified: some 20 received Ad26.COV2.S at low or high dose, single or two shots; roughly five received placebo; per-sample allocation not given. Samples analyzed were those drawn on day 63 after the first vaccine or placebo injection. This receptor was taken from a person aged 18-60 years who received the Ad26.COV2.S COVID-19 vaccine or a placebo. The sample was peripheral blood, taken in a trial of Ad26.COV2.S vaccine versus placebo. The V gene is TRBV28, the J gene TRBJ1-6; 7 nucleotides match TRBD1. In nucleotides, the CDR3 is TGTGCCAGCAGTCGGACGTTGGATAGGGGGCGTAATTCACCCCTCCACTTT. Amino acids: CASSRTLDRGRNSPLHF.